The 10 T cell receptor beta chains below all came from one sample that was sequenced in a study of blood T cell repertoires in COVID-19. This table comes from immunoSEQ multiplex PCR, and its TCRdb copy is limited to in-frame clones, with some not included. Among 76,000 or so clones, around nine tenths were seen once, and the ten largest hold approximately 8%. The sequenced sample consisted of peripheral blood. Receptor source: a man aged 30 to 39 with acute or convalescent COVID-19.

V gene TRBV11-2 combines with J gene TRBJ1-6; D is undetermined. V lost 3 bases, J lost 6 bases, and 9 bases lay in between. This CDR3 is 14 amino acids long. Germline V lookup: CDR1 SGHAT, CDR2 FQNNGV. The CDR3 sequence: CASSFGKLNSPLHF. DNA for the CDR3: TGTGCCAGCAGCTTCGGGAAGCTTAATTCACCCCTCCACTTT.

The CDR3 loop reads CSATPTGLNEKLFF. The CDR3 bases are TGCAGCGCCACCCCGACAGGGCTTAATGAAAAACTGTTTTTT. This chain uses TRBV29-1 with TRBJ1-4; TRBD1 matches 7 bases. With V trimmed by 7 bases and J by 4 bases, 9 bases remained unmatched. Germline V gene lookup returns CDR1 SQVTM and CDR2 ANQGSEA. This CDR3 is built from 14 residues.

The chain is built from TRBV7-8 and TRBJ2-7; weak D call: TRBD2 (6 bases). Germline V gene lookup returns CDR1 SGHVS and CDR2 FQNEAQ. V lost 2 bases and J lost 0, with 11 bases in between. The CDR3 consists of 15 residues. The CDR3 region is CASSLLRETSYEQYF. Written as DNA, the CDR3 is TGTGCCAGCAGCTTATTACGGGAGACCTCCTACGAGCAGTACTTC.

The V gene is TRBV9, the J gene TRBJ1-2; TRBD1 aligns across 9 bases. J gave up 7 bases and V 3 bases, and 7 bases lay outside the gene matches. Germline V lookup: CDR1 SGDLS, CDR2 YYNGEE. CDR3 length equals 14 residues. For the CDR3, the DNA is TGTGCCAGCAGCGCCACAGGGGGCGGAGTTGGCTACACCTTC. Residues: CASSATGGGVGYTF.

This clone has just a few counts. The V gene is TRBV5-1, the J gene TRBJ1-1; 8 bases agree with TRBD1. This CDR3 region has 13 residues. V lost 5 bases to trimming and J lost 2 bases; unmatched junction nucleotides: 2. The germline CDR1 and CDR2 sequences are SGHRS and YFSETQ. The chain's CDR3 is CASRQGDNTEAFF. The CDR3 DNA reads as TGCGCCAGCAGACAGGGGGACAACACTGAAGCTTTCTTT.

This sequence joins TRBV6-4 and TRBJ2-1, with D maybe TRBD2 (6 bases). CDR3 size: 14 residues. CDR1 and CDR2 (germline): MRHNA, SNTAGT. The V gene lost 4 bases and the J gene lost 0 bases, with 7 bases spanning the gap. In DNA, the CDR3 is TGTGCCAGCAGTGTGCGGGACTCCTACAATGAGCAGTTCTTC. This encodes CASSVRDSYNEQFF.

This clone showed up just a few times. The chain couples TRBV7-2 to TRBJ2-3; no clear D. The V gene's germline CDR1 is SGHTA and CDR2 FQGNSA. The CDR3 is 16 amino acids. V lost 0 bases, J lost 1 base, and 11 bases lay in between. In DNA, the CDR3 is TGTGCCAGCAGCTTAGCAGACTCCCGGGGCACAGATACGCAGTATTTT. Encoded protein: CASSLADSRGTDTQYF. Complete variable domain (other parts from reference TRBV7-2 and TRBJ2-3): GAGVSQSPSNKVTEKGKDVELRCDPISGHTALYWYRQSLGQGLEFLIYFQGNSAPDKSGLPSDRFSAERTGGSVSTLTIQRTQQEDSAVYLCASSLADSRGTDTQYFGPGTRLTVL.

CDR3 DNA sequence: TGTGCCAGTAGTATAGCACAGAACACCGGGGAGCTGTTTTTT. This sequence encodes CASSIAQNTGELFF. The chain combines TRBV19 with TRBJ2-2; D is unclear. This CDR3 has 14 amino acids. The germline V and J ends were trimmed by 1 base and 1 base, with 4 bases remaining between them. Germline CDR1 and CDR2: LNHDA and SQIVND (reference sequence). The variable domain in full, completed from reference TRBV19 and TRBJ2-2, reads DGGITQSPKYLFRKEGQNVTLSCEQNLNHDAMYWYRQDPGQGLRLIYYSQIVNDFQKGDIAEGYSVSREKKESFPLTVTSAQKNPTAFYLCASSIAQNTGELFFGEGSRLTVL.

J is TRBJ2-3 and V is TRBV12-3 or TRBV12-4; the D gene is possibly TRBD2 (5 bases). This CDR3 contains 10 residues. V was cut by 8 bases and J by 10 bases, with 10 bases left in between. The CDR3 bases are TGTGCCAGCGGGCGGGTGGCGCAGTATTTT. This sequence encodes CASGRVAQYF.

This sequence joins TRBV28 and TRBJ1-5; TRBD1 is a possible D gene (6 bases). The CDR3 is made up of 15 amino acids. The V gene's germline CDR1 is MDHEN and CDR2 SYDVKM. V shed 5 bases and J shed 3 bases, with 14 bases lying between them. In DNA, the CDR3 is TGTGCCAGCAGTCCCGAGGGGGTTCTCAATCAGCCCCAGCATTTT. Translated: CASSPEGVLNQPQHF.